Below, one TCR beta chain is given with its context. These data come from a study of technical replicates of blood from a handful of donors. The CDR3 has 15 amino acids. Germline trimming cut 0 bases from V and 4 bases from J; bases unmatched to any gene: 5. CDR1 and CDR2 (germline): SNHLY, FYNNEI. The assay was immunoSEQ multiplex PCR, and TCRdb's table has in-frame clones only and misses some. The table has about 16,000 clones, more than 75% seen once. The sample taken for sequencing was PBMCs. The sequence was obtained from a human donor in good health. The chain combines TRBV2 with TRBJ1-2; 7 nucleotides align to TRBD1. The CDR3 region has the DNA TGTGCCAGCAGTGAAGCAGGGGGCTTGACCTATGGCTACACCTTC. Protein sequence: CASSEAGGLTYGYTF.